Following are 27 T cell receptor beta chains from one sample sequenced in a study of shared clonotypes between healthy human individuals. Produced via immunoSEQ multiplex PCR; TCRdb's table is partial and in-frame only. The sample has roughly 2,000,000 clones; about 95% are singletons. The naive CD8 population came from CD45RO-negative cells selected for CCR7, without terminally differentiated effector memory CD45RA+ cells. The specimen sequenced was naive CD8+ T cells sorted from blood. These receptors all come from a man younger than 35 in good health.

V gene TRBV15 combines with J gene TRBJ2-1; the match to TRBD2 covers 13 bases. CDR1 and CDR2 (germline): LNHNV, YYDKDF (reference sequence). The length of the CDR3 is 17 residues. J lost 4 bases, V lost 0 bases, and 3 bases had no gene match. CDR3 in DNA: TGTGCCACCAGCAGAGATGGGACTAGCGGGATTTACAATGAGCAGTTCTTC. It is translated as CATSRDGTSGIYNEQFF.

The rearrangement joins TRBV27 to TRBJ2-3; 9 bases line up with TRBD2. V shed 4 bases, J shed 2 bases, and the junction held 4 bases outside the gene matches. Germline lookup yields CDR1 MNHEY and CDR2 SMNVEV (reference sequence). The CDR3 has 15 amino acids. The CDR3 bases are TGTGCCAGCAGTTCTGTAGCGGGGGCCACAGATACGCAGTATTTT. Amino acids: CASSSVAGATDTQYF.

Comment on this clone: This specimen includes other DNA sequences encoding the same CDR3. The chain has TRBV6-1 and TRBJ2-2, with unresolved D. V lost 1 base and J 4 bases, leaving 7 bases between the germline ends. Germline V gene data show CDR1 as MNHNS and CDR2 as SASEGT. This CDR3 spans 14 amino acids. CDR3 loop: CASSEEWVTGELFF. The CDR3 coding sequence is TGTGCCAGCAGTGAAGAGTGGGTCACCGGGGAGCTGTTTTTT.

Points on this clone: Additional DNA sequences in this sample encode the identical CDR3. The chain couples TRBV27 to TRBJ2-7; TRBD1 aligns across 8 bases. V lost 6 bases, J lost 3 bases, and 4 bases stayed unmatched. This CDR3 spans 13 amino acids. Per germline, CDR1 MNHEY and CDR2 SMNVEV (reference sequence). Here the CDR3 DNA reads TGTGCCAGCAGCGGACAGGGACTCTACGAGCAGTACTTC. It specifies CASSGQGLYEQYF.

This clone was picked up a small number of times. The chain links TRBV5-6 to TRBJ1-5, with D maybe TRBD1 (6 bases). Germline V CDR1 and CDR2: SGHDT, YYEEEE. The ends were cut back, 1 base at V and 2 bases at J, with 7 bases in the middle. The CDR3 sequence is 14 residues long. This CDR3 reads CASSLWTGNQPQHF. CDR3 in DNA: TGTGCCAGCAGCTTGTGGACAGGCAATCAGCCCCAGCATTTT.

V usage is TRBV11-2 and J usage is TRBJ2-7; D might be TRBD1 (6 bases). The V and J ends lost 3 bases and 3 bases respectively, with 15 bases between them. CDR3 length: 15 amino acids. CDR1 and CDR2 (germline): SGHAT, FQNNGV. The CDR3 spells CASSFRTAIFYEQYF. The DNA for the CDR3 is TGTGCCAGCAGCTTTCGGACAGCAATCTTCTACGAGCAGTACTTC.

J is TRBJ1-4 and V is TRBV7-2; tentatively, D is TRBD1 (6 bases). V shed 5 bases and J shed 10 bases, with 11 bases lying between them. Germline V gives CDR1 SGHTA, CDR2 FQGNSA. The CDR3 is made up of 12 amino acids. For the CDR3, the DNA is TGTGCCAGCAGCCCCGGGGGCCTAAAACTGTTTTTT. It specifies CASSPGGLKLFF.

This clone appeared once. The CDR3, as DNA: TGTGCCAGCAGCTTAGTCGAGGGTCTGGGGAACACTGAAGCTTTCTTT. Its translation: CASSLVEGLGNTEAFF. The chain couples TRBV7-8 to TRBJ1-1; D is ambiguous. V was pared by 1 base and J by 1 base, with 13 bases between. This CDR3 region has 16 residues. CDR1 is SGHVS and CDR2 is FQNEAQ in the germline V gene.

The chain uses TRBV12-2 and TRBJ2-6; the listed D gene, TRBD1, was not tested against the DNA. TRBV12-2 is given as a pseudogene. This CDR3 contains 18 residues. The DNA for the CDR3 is TGTGCAAGTCGCTTACACAGGGAAGTACCCACTGGGGCCAACGTCCTGACTTTC. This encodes CASRLHREVPTGANVLTF.

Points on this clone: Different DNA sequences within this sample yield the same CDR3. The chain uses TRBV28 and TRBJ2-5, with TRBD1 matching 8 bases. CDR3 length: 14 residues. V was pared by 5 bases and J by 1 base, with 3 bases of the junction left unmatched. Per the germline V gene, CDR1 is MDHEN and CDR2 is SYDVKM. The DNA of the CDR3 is TGTGCCAGCAGTCTTACAGGGGGCCAAGAGACCCAGTACTTC. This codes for CASSLTGGQETQYF.

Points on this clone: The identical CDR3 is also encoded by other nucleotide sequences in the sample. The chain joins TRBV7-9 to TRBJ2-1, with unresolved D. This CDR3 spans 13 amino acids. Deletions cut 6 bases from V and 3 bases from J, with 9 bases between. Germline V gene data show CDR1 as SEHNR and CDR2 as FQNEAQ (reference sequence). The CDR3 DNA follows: TGTGCCAGCAGTCCCCCGGGCTACAATGAGCAGTTCTTC. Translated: CASSPPGYNEQFF.

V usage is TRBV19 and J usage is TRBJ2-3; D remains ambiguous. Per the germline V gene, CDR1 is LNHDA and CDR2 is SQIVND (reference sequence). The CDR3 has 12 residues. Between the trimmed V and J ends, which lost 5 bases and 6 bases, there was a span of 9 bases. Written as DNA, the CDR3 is TGTGCCAGTAGTGCCTCCGAGGATACGCAGTATTTT. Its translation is CASSASEDTQYF.

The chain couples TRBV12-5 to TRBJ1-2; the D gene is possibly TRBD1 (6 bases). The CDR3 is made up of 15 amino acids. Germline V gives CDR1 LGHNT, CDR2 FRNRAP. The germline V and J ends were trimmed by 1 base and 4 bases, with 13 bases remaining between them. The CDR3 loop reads CASGLATVTGYGYTF. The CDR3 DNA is TGTGCTAGTGGTTTGGCTACCGTGACAGGCTATGGCTACACCTTC. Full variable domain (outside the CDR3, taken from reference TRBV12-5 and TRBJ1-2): DARVTQTPRHKVTEMGQEVTMRCQPILGHNTVFWYRQTMMQGLELLAYFRNRAPLDDSGMPKDRFSAEMPDATLATLKIQPSEPRDSAVYFCASGLATVTGYGYTFGSGTRLTVV.

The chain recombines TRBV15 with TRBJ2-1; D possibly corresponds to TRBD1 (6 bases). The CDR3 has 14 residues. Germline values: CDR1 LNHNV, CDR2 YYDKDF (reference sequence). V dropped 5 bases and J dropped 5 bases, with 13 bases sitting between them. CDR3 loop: CATSPYRDDNEQFF. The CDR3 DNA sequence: TGTGCCACCAGCCCTTACAGGGATGACAATGAGCAGTTCTTC.

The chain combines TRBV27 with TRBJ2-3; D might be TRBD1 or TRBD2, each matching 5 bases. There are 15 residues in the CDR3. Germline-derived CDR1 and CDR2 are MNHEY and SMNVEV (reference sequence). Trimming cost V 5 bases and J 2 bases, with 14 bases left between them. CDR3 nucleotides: TGTGCCAGCAGTACCCGGGACGCCGACACAGATACGCAGTATTTT. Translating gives CASSTRDADTDTQYF.

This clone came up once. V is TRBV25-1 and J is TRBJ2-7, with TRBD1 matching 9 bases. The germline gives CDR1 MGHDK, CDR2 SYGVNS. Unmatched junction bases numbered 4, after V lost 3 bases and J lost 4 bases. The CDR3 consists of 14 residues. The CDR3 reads CASSDWDRDYEQYF. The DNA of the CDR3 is TGTGCCAGCAGTGATTGGGACAGGGATTACGAGCAGTACTTC.

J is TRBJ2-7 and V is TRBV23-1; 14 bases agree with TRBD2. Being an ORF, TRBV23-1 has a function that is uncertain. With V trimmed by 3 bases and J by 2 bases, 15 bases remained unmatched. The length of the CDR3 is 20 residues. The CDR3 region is CASSHPGTSGRAARAYEQYF. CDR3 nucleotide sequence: TGCGCCAGCAGTCACCCTGGGACTAGCGGGAGAGCGGCTAGAGCCTACGAGCAGTACTTC.

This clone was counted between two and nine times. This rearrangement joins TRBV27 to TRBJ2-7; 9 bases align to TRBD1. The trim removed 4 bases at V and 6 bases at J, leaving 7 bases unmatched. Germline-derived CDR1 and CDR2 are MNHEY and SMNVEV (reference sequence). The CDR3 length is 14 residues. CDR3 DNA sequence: TGTGCCAGCAGTTGGGACAGGGAGTCGATCGAGCAGTACTTC. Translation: CASSWDRESIEQYF.

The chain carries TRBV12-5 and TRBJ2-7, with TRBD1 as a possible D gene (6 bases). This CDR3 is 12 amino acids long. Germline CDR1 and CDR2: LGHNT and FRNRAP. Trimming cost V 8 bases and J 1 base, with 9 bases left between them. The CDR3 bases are TGTGCTAGTACGACAGGATCCTACGAGCAGTACTTC. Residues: CASTTGSYEQYF.

The CDR3 reads CASSEGQGGEEETQYF. CDR3 nucleotide sequence: TGTGCCAGCAGCGAGGGACAAGGGGGCGAGGAAGAGACCCAGTACTTC. The chain uses TRBV13 and TRBJ2-5, with 7 bases fitting TRBD1. Germline CDR1 reads PRHDT; CDR2 reads FYEKMQ (reference sequence). This CDR3 contains 16 residues. Trimming at V came to 5 bases and at J to 3 bases, leaving 12 bases not matched to a gene.

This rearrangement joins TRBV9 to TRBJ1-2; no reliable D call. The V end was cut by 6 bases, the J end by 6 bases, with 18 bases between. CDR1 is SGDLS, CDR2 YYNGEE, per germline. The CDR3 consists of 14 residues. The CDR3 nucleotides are TGTGCCAGCAACTTAGGGTACCCCGAGGATGGCTACACCTTC. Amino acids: CASNLGYPEDGYTF.

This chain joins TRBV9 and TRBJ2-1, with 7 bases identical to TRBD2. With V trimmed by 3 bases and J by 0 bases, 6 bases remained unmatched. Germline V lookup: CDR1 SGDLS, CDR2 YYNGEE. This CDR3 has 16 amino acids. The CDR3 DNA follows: TGTGCCAGCAGCGAGACGGGGGGAAACTCCTACAATGAGCAGTTCTTC. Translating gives CASSETGGNSYNEQFF.

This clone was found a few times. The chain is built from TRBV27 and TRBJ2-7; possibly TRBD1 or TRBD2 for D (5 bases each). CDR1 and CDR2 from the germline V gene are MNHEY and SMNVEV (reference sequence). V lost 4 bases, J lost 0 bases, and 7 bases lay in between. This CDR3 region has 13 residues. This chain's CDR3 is CASSWDPSYEQYF. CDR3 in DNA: TGTGCCAGCAGTTGGGACCCCTCCTACGAGCAGTACTTC.

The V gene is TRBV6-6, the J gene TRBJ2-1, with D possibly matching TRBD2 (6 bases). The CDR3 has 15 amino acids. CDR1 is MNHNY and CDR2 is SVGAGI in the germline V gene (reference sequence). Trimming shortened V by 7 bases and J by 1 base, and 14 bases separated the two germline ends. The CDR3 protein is CASTAGTPSYNEQFF. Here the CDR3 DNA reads TGTGCCAGCACCGCCGGGACTCCATCCTACAATGAGCAGTTCTTC.

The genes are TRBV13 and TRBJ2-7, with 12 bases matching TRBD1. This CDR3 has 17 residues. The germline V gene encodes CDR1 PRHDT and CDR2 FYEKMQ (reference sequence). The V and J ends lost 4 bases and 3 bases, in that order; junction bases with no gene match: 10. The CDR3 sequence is CASSYTGTGGSVYEQYF. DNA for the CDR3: TGTGCCAGCAGCTACACCGGGACAGGGGGCTCCGTCTACGAGCAGTACTTC.

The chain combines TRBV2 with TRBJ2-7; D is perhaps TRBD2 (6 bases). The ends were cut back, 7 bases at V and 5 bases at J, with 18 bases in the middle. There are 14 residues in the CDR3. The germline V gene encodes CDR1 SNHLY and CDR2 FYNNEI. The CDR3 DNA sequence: TGTGCCAGCATCCCTGGGGGGAGTTTCGACGAGCAGTACTTC. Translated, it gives CASIPGGSFDEQYF.

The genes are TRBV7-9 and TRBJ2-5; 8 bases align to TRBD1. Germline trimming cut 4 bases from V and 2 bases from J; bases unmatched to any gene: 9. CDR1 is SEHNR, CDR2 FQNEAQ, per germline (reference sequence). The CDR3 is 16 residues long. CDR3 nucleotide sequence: TGTGCCAGCAGCTCAGGACAGGGCCTGCCACAAGAGACCCAGTACTTC. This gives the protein CASSSGQGLPQETQYF.